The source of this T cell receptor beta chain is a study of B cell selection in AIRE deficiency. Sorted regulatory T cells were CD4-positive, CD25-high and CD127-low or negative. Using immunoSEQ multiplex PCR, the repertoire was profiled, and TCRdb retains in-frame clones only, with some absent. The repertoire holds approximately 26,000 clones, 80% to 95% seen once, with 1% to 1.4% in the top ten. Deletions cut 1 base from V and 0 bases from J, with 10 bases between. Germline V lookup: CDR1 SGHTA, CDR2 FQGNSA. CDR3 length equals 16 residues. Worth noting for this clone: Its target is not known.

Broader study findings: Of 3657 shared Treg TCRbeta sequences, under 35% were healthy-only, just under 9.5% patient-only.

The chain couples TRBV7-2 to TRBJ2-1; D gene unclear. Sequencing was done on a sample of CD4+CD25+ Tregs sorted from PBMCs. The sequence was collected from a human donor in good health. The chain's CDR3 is CASSLGGSSSYNEQFF. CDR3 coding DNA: TGTGCCAGCAGCTTAGGAGGTTCTAGCTCCTACAATGAGCAGTTCTTC.